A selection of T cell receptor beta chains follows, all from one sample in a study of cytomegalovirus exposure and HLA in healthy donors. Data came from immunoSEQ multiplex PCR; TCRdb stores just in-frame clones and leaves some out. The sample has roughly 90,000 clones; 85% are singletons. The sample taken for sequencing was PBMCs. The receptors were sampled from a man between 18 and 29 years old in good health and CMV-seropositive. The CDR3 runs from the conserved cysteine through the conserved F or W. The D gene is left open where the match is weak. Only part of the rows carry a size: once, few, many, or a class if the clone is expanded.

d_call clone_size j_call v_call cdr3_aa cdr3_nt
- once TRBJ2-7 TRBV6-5 CASSYDRVKQYF TGTGCCAGCAGTTACGACAGAGTGAAGCAGTACTTC
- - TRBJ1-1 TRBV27 CASSSRGLDNTEAFF TGTGCCAGCAGCAGCCGAGGGTTGGATAACACTGAAGCTTTCTTT
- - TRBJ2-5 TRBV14 CASKAWTEETQYF TGTGCCAGCAAAGCGTGGACAGAGGAGACCCAGTACTTC
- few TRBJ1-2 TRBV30 CAWMGQGGYGYTF TGTGCCTGGATGGGTCAGGGTGGCTATGGCTACACCTTC
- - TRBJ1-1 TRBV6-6 CASIDGGGESTEAFF TGTGCCAGCATCGACGGGGGAGGGGAAAGCACTGAAGCTTTCTTT
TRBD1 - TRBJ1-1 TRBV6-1 CASRQGARTEAFF TGTGCCAGCAGACAGGGGGCGCGGACTGAAGCTTTCTTT
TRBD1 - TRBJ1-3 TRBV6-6 CASSNRGPGDTIYF TGTGCCAGCAGTAACAGGGGGCCTGGAGACACCATATATTTT
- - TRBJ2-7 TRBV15 CATSRGDREVYEQYF TGTGCCACCAGCAGAGGCGACAGGGAGGTCTACGAGCAGTACTTC
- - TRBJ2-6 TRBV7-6 CASGRTTGANVLTF TGTGCCAGCGGGAGGACAACTGGGGCCAACGTCCTGACTTTC
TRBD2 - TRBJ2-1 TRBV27 CASSSLTPGLAGANNEQFF TGTGCCAGCAGTTCTCTCACCCCGGGACTAGCGGGCGCCAACAATGAGCAGTTCTTC
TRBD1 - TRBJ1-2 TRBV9 CASSIRQGGYGYTF TGTGCCAGCAGCATCCGACAGGGGGGCTATGGCTACACCTTC
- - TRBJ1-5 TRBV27 CASSLQFNQPQHF TGTGCCAGCAGTTTACAGTTCAATCAGCCCCAGCATTTT
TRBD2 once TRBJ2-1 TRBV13 CASSPTSGPYNEQFF TGTGCCAGCAGCCCGACTAGCGGCCCCTACAATGAGCAGTTCTTC
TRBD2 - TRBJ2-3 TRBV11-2 CASSLRGADTQYF TGTGCCAGCAGCTTGCGGGGGGCAGATACGCAGTATTTT
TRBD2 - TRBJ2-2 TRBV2 CATGGVNTGELFF TGTGCCACCGGGGGGGTGAACACCGGGGAGCTGTTTTTT
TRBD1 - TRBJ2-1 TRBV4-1 CASSQDPWTGASYNEQFF TGCGCCAGCAGCCAAGATCCCTGGACAGGGGCATCCTACAATGAGCAGTTCTTC
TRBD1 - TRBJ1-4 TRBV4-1 CASSQGTGDEKLFF TGCGCCAGCAGCCAGGGGACAGGGGATGAAAAACTGTTTTTT
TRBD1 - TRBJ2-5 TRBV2 CASSAGTGNQETQYF TGTGCCAGCAGCGCCGGGACAGGGAACCAAGAGACCCAGTACTTC
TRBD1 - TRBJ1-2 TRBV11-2 CASSGTGISGYTF TGTGCCAGCAGCGGGACAGGGATAAGCGGCTACACCTTC